The clone carrying this T cell receptor (beta chain) appeared a few times. Its antigen remains unknown. The donors were all healthy and Caucasian. TCRdb re-called the 5' RACE reads through MiXCR, storing one row per CDR3 protein. The profile shows about 890,000 distinct CDR3 sequences, roughly an eighth of them singletons. The data originate from a study of identical twins. This CDR3 spans 15 amino acids. Study conclusions and caveats: With monozygotic twins, out-of-frame TCR alpha sharing exceeded what models estimated. Invariant MAIT and iNKT cells may have partly biased zero-insertion analyses.

This sample also belongs to another study, concerning yellow fever vaccine responses in identical twins.

The V call is TRBV21-1, the J call TRBJ2-7; the table names TRBD2, a call not compared with the DNA. TRBV21-1 is reported as a pseudogene. Sample: PBMCs. The sequence came from a woman aged 18-29 years in good health. CDR3 DNA sequence: TGTGCCAGCAGAGCGACTAGCGGGGCTGCCTACGAGCAGTACTTC. Protein: CASRATSGAAYEQYF.